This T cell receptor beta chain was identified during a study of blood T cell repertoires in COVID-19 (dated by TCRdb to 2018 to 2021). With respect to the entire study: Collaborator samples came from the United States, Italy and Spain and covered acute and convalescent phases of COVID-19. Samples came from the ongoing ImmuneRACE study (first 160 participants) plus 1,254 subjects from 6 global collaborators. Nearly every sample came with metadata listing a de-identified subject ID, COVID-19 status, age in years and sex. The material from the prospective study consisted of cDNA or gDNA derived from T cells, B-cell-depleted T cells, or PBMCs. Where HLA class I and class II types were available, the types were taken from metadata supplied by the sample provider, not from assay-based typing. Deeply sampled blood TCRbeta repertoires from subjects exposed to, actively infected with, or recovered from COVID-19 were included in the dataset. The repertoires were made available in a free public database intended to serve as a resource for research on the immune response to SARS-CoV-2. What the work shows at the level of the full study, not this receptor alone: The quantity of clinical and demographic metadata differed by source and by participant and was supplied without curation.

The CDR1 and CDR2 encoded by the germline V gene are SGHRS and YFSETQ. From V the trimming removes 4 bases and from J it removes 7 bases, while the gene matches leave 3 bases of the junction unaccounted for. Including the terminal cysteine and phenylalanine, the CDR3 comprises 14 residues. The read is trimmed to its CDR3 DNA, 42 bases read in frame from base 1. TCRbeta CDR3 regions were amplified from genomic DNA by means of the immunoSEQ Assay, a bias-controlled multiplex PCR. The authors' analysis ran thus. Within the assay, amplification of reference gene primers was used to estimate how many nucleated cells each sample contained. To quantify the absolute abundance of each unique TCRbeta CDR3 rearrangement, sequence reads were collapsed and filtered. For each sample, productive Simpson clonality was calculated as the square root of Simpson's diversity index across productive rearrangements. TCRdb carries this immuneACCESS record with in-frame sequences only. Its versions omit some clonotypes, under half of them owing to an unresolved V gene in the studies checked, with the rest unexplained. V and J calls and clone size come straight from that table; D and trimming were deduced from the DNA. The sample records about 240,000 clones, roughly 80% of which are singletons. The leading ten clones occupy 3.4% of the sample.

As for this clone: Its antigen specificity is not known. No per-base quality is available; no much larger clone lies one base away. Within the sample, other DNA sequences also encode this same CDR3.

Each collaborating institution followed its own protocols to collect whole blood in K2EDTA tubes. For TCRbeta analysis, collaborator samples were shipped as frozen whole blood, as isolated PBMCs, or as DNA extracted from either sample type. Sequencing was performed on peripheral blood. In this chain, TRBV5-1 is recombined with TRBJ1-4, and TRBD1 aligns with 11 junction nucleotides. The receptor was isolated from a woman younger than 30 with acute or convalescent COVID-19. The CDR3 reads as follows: CASSLGQGGEKLFF. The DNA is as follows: TGCGCCAGCAGCCTGGGACAGGGGGGTGAAAAACTGTTTTTT.